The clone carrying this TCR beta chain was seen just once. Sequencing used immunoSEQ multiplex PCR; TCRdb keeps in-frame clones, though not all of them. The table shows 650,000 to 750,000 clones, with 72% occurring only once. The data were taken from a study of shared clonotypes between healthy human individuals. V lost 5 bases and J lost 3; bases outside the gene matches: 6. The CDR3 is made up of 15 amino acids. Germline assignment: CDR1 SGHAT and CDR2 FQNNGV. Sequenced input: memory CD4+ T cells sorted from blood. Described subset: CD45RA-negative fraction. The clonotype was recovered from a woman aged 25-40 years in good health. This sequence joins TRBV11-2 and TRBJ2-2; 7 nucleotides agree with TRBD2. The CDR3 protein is CASSPRGGDTGELFF. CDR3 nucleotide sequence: TGTGCCAGCAGCCCCCGGGGAGGGGACACCGGGGAGCTGTTTTTT.